Reported below is one T cell receptor beta chain. Its antigen is currently unknown. The sample is drawn from a study of OX40 agonist ivuxolimab in advanced cancers. Overall study context: Dose-escalation patients' cancers were hepatocellular carcinoma, melanoma, renal cell or head and neck cancer.

At baseline, cycle 4 day 1, and cycle 7 day 1, blood was sampled. This CDR3 contains 19 residues. Germline V CDR1 and CDR2: SNHLY, FYNNEI. Trimming removed 5 bases from V and 12 bases from J; junction bases left unmatched: 25. General study results and limits: Clonal expansion was seen in CD4+ and CD8+ blood T cells by week 6 at 0.1 to 3.0 mg/kg. Undetermined was the antigen specificity of the expanded peripheral T cells.

Some clones are missing from TCRdb's copy, which holds only in-frame ones; the method was immunoSEQ multiplex PCR. The sample yields some 74,000 clones, 88% seen once. The sequencing used CD4+ or CD8+ T cells sorted from blood, collected in a trial of the OX40 agonist ivuxolimab. The source is an adult with an advanced solid tumor such as melanoma, head and neck, liver or kidney cancer. The chain employs TRBV2 and TRBJ2-1; TRBD2 agrees at 10 bases. CDR3 residues: CASSRQVRTGLAGVSGQFF. The CDR3 nucleotides are TGTGCCAGCAGTAGGCAGGTTCGCACGGGGCTAGCGGGAGTTAGTGGGCAGTTCTTC.